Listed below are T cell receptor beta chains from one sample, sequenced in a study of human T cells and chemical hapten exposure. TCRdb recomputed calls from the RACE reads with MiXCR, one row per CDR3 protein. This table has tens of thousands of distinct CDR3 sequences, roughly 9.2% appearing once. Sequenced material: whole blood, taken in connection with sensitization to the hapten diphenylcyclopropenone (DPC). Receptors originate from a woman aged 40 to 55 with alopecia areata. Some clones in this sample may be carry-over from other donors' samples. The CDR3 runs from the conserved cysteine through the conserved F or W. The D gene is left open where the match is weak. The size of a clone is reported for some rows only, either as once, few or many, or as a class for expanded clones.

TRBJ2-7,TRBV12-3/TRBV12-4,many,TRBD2,TGTGCCAGCAGTTTGGGGCGGGGGGGCGTCTACGAGCAGTACTTC,CASSLGRGGVYEQYF
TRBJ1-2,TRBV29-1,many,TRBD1,TGCAGCGTACCGCCGGGACAGGGGGCGCGTGGCTACACCTTC,CSVPPGQGARGYTF
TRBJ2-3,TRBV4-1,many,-,TGCGCCAGCAGCTACGGGACGGCGGCAAGCCCTCCGACGCAGTATTTT,CASSYGTAASPPTQYF
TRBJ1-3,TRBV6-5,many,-,TGTGCCAGCAGTACGGGTCCTCAGATCTCTGGAAACACCATATATTTT,CASSTGPQISGNTIYF
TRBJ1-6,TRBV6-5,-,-,TGTGCCAGCTCAAACGACGGGTTCTCCTATAATTCACCCCTCCACTTT,CASSNDGFSYNSPLHF
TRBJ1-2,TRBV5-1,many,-,TGCGCCAGCAGCTATACCGGGACGGAAATGTTCAACTATGGCTACACCTTC,CASSYTGTEMFNYGYTF
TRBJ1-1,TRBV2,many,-,TGTGCCAGCAGCGAGCAGGGTCGAGCTTTCTTT,CASSEQGRAFF
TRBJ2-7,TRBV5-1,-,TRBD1,TGCGCCAGCAGCTCACCGGGACAGGGGGGTGCCAGCTACTACGAGCAGTACTTC,CASSSPGQGGASYYEQYF
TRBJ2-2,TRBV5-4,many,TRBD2,TGTGCCAGCAGCCCGAGACTAGCGGGGGCCACCGGGGAGCTGTTTTTT,CASSPRLAGATGELFF
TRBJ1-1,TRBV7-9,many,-,TGTGCCAGCAGCCAGTACACTGAAGCTTTCTTT,CASSQYTEAFF
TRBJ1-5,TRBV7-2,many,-,TGTGCCAGCAGCTTAGCACTAGAAATAAATCAGCCCCAGCATTTT,CASSLALEINQPQHF
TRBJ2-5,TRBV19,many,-,TGTGCCAGTAGTATGGGGAGGCCGGAGACCCAGTACTTC,CASSMGRPETQYF
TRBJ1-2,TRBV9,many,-,TGTGCCAGCAGCGTCTTTAATTATGGCTACACCTTC,CASSVFNYGYTF
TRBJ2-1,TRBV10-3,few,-,TGTGCCATCAGTGAGTCGCTAAGAGGGGTCTACAATGAGCAGTTCTTC,CAISESLRGVYNEQFF
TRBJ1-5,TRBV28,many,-,TGTGCCAGCAGGGGGTTTACTCTCGGGGTAAGCAATCAGCCCCAGCATTTT,CASRGFTLGVSNQPQHF
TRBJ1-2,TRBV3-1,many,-,TGTGCCAGCAGCCAAGACTGGGGAGACCACGCTAACTATGGCTACACCTTC,CASSQDWGDHANYGYTF
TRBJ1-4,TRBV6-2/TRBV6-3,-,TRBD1,TGTGCCAGCAGTTCGTATGTACAGGGGCCGGAGGAAAAACTGTTTTTT,CASSSYVQGPEEKLFF
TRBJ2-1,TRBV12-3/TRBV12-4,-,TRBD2,TGTGCCAGCAGTTTAAGTAGCGGGGGTAACAATGAGCAGTTCTTC,CASSLSSGGNNEQFF
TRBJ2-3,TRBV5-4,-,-,TGTGCCAGCAGCTTGGGCGGGTTCGGCACAGATACGCAGTATTTT,CASSLGGFGTDTQYF
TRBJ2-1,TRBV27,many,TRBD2,TGTGCCAGCAGTTTAGTAGCGGGGGGCTTTGAGCAGTTCTTC,CASSLVAGGFEQFF
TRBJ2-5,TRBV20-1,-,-,TGCAGTGCTACCGCGCGACAAGTGGGGAACCATGAGACCCAGTACTTC,CSATARQVGNHETQYF
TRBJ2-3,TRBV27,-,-,TGTGCCAGCCTGGTGGGGCGTACGCAGTATTTT,CASLVGRTQYF
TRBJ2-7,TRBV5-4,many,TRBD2,TGTGCCAGCAGCTTGGGACTAGCGAAGAGCTCCTACGAGCAGTACTTC,CASSLGLAKSSYEQYF
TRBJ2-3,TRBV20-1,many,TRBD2,TGCAGTGCTACCGCGGGGGTCACAGATACGCAGTATTTT,CSATAGVTDTQYF
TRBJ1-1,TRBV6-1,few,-,TGTGCCAGCAGTGAAAGGGCCAGGGACACTGAAGCTTTCTTT,CASSERARDTEAFF
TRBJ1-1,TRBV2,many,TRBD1,TGTGCCAGCAGTGAAGTTGGGGGACAGGGCACTGAAGCTTTCTTT,CASSEVGGQGTEAFF
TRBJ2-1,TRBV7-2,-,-,TGTGCCAGCAGCGCAACCGCCGTGGGTGGCAATGAGCAGTTCTTC,CASSATAVGGNEQFF
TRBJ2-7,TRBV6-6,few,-,TGTGCCAGCAGCCATTACATTCAAACGGAAGACGAGCAGTACTTC,CASSHYIQTEDEQYF
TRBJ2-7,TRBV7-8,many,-,TGTGCCAGCAGCCCCCAAGCAGGCTCCTACGAGCAGTACTTC,CASSPQAGSYEQYF
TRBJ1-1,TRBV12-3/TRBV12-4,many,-,TGTGCCAGCAGTCGTCAGGGGAGGGCTGAAGCTTTCTTT,CASSRQGRAEAFF
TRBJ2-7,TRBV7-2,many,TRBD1,TGTGCCAGCAGCCTCCCGGGACAGAATTACGAGCAGTACTTC,CASSLPGQNYEQYF
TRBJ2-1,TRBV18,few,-,TGTGCCAGCTCGCCGGGACAAGGCCGGAAGGTAGTCAATGAGCAGTTCTTC,CASSPGQGRKVVNEQFF
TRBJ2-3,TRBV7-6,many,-,TGTGCCAGCAGCTTAGACCTCAGAGGCACAGATACGCAGTATTTT,CASSLDLRGTDTQYF
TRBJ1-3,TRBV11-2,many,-,TGTGCCAGCAGAATCCCCGGGACCCTCTCTGGAAACACCATATATTTT,CASRIPGTLSGNTIYF
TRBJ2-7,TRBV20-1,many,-,TGCAGAGGGTGGAGCTCCTACGAGCAGTACTTC,CRGWSSYEQYF
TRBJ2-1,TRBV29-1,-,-,TGCAGCGTGGGAGATAATGAGCAGTTCTTC,CSVGDNEQFF
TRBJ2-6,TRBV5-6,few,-,TGTGCCAGCAGCTTGGCCTCAGGCAGCGAAACCTCTGGGGCCAACGTCCTGACTTTC,CASSLASGSETSGANVLTF
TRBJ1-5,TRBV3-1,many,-,TGTGCCAGCAGCGGGCATAGCAATCAGCCCCAGCATTTT,CASSGHSNQPQHF
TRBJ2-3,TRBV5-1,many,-,TGCGCCAGCAGCAACCCCCCCGGGGAGTTAGTCACAGATACGCAGTATTTT,CASSNPPGELVTDTQYF
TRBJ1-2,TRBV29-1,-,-,TGCAGCGTTGCTGACAGATCCTATGGCTACACCTTC,CSVADRSYGYTF
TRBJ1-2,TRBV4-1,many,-,TGCGCCAGCAGCCAAGAATGGGGAGGCTACACCTTC,CASSQEWGGYTF
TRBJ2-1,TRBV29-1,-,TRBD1,TGCAGCGACAAACAGGGGGCTAATGAGCAGTTCTTC,CSDKQGANEQFF
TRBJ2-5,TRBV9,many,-,TGTGCCAGCAGCGTAGGACCGCTTCGGGAGACCCAGTACTTC,CASSVGPLRETQYF
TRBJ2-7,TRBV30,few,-,TGTGCCTGGAGTGGGGGATCCGGGACATACTACGAGCAGTACTTC,CAWSGGSGTYYEQYF
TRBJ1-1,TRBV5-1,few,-,TGCGCCAGCAGCCAGGCGGGTAGGGGAGGCACTGAAGCTTTCTTT,CASSQAGRGGTEAFF
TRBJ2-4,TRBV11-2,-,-,TGTGCCAGCAGCTCCCGGTCTGAGGGGTCGGACATTCAGTACTTC,CASSSRSEGSDIQYF
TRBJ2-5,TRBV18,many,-,TGTGCCAGCTCACCACCTGGAGGGGAGACCCAGTACTTC,CASSPPGGETQYF
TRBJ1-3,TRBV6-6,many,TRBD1,TGTGCCAGCAGTTACTCGTTCAGGGGGGCTTCTGGAAACACCATATATTTT,CASSYSFRGASGNTIYF
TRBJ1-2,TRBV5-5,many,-,TGTGCCAGCAGCTTACCGGGGGCGTATGGCTACACCTTC,CASSLPGAYGYTF
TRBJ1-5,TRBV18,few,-,TGTGCCAGCTCACCATCGGCAGACCGACAGCCCCAGCATTTT,CASSPSADRQPQHF
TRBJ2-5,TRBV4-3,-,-,TGCACCAGCTCCTGGACTATTCAAGAGACCCAGTACTTC,CTSSWTIQETQYF
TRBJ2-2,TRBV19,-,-,TGTGCCAGTAGTACCTTAGGTGCTGGAACCGGGGAGCTGTTTTTT,CASSTLGAGTGELFF
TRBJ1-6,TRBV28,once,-,TGTGCCAGCAGTTCCAACAGGGCGAAAATTTCACCCCTCCACTTT,CASSSNRAKISPLHF
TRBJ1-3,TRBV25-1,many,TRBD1,TGTGCCAGCAGTACACTCGGGACAGTCAACGGAAACACCATATATTTT,CASSTLGTVNGNTIYF
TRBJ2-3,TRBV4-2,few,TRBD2,TGTGCCAGCAGCCAACGGGCGAGCGGGGGGACCAACACAGATACGCAGTATTTT,CASSQRASGGTNTDTQYF